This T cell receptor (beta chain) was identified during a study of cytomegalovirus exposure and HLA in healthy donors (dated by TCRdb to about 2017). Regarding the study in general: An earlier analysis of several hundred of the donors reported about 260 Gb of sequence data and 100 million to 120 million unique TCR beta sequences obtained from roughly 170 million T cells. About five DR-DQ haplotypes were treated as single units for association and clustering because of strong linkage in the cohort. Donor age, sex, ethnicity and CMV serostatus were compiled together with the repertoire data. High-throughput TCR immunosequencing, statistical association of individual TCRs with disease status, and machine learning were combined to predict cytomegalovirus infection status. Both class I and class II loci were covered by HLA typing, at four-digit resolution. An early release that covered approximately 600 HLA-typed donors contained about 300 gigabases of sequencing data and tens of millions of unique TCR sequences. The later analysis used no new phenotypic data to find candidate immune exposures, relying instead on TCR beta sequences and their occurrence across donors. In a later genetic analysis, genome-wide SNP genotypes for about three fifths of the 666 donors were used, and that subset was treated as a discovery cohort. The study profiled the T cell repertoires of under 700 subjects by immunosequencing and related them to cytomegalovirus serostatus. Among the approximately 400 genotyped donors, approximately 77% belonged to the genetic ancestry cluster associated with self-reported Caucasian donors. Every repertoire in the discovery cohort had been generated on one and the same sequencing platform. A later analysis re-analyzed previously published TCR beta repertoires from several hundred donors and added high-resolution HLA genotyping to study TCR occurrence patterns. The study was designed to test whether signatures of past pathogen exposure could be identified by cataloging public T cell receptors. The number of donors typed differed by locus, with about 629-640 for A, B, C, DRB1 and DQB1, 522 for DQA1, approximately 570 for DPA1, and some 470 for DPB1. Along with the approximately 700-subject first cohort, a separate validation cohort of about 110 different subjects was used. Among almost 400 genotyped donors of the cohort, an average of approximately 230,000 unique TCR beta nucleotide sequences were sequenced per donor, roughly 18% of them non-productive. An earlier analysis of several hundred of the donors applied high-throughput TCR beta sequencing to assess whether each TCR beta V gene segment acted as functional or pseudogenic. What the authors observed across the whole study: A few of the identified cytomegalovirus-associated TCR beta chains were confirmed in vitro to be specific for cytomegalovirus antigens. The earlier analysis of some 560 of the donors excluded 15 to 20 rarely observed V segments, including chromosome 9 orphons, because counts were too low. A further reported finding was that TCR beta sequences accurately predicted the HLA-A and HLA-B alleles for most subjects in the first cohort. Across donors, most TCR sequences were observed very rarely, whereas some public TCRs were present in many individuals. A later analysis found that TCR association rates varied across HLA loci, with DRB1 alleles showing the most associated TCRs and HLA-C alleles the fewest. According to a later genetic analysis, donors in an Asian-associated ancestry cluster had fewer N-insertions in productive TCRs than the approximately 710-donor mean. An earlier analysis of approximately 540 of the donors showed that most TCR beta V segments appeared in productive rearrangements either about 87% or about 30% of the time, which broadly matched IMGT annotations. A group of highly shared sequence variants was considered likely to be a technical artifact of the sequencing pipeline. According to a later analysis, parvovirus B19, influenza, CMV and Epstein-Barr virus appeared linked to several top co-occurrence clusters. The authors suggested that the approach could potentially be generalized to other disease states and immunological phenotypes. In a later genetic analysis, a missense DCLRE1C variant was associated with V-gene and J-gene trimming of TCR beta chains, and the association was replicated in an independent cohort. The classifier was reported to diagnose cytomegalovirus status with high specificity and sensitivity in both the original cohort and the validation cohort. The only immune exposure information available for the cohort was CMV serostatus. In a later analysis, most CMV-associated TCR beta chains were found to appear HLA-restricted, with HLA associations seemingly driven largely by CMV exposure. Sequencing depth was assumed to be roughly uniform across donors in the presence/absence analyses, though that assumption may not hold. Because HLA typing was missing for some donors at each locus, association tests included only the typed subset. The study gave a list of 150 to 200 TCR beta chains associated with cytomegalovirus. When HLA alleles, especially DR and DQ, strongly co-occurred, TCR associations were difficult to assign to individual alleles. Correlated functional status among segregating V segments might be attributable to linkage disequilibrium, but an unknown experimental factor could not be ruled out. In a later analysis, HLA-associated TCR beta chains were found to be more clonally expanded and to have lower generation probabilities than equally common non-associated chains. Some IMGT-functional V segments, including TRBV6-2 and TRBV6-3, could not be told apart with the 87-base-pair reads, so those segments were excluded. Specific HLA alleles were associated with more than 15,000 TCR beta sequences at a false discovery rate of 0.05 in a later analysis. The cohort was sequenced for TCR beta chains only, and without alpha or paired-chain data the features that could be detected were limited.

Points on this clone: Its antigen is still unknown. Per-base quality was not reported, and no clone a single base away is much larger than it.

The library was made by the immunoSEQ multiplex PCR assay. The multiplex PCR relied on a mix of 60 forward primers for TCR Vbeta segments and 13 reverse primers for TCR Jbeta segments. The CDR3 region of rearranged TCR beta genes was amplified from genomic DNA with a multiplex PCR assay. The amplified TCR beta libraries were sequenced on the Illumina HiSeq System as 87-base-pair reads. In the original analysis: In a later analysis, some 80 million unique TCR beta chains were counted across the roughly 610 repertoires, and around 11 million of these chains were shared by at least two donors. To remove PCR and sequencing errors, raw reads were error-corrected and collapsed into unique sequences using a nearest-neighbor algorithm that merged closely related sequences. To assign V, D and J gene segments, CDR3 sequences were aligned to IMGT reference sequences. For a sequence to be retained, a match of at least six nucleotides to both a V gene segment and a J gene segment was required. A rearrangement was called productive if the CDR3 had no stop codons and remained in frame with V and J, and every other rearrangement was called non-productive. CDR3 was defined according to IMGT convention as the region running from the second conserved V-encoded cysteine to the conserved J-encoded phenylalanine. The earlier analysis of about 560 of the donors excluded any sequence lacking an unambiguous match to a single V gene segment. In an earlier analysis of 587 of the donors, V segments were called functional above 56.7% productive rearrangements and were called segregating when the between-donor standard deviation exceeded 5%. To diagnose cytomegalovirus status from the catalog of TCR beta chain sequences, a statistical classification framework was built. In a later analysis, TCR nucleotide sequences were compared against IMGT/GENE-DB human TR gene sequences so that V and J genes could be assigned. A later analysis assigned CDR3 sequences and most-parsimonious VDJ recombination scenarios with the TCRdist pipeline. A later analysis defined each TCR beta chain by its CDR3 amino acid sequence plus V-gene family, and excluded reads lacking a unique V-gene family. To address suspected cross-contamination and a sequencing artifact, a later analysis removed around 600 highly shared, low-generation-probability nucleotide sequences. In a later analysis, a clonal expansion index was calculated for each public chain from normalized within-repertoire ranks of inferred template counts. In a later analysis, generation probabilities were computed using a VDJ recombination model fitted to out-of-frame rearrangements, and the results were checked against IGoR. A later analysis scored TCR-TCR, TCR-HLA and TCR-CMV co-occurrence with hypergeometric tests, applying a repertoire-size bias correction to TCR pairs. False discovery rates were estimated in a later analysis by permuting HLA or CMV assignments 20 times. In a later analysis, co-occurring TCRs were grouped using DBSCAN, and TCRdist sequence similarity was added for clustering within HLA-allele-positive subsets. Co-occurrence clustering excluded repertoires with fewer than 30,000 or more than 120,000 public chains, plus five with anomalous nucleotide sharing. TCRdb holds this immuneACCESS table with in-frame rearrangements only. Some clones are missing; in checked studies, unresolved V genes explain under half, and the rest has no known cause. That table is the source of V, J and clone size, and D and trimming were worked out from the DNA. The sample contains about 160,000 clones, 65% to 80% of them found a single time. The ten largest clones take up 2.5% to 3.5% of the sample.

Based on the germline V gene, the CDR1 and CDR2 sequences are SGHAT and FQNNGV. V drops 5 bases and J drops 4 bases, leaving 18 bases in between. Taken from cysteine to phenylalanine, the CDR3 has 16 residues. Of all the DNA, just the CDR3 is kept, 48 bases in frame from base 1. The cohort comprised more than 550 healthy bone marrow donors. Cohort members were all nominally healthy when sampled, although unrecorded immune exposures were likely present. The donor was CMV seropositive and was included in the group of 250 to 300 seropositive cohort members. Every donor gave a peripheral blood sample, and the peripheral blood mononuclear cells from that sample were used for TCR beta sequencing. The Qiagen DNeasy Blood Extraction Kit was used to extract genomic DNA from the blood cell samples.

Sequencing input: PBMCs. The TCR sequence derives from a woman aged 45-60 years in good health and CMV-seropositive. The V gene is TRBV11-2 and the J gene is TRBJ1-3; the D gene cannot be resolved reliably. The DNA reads TGTGCCAGCAGCCCCCGCGCGGGAGGAGGAGGAAACACCATATATTTT. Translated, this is CASSPRAGGGGNTIYF.